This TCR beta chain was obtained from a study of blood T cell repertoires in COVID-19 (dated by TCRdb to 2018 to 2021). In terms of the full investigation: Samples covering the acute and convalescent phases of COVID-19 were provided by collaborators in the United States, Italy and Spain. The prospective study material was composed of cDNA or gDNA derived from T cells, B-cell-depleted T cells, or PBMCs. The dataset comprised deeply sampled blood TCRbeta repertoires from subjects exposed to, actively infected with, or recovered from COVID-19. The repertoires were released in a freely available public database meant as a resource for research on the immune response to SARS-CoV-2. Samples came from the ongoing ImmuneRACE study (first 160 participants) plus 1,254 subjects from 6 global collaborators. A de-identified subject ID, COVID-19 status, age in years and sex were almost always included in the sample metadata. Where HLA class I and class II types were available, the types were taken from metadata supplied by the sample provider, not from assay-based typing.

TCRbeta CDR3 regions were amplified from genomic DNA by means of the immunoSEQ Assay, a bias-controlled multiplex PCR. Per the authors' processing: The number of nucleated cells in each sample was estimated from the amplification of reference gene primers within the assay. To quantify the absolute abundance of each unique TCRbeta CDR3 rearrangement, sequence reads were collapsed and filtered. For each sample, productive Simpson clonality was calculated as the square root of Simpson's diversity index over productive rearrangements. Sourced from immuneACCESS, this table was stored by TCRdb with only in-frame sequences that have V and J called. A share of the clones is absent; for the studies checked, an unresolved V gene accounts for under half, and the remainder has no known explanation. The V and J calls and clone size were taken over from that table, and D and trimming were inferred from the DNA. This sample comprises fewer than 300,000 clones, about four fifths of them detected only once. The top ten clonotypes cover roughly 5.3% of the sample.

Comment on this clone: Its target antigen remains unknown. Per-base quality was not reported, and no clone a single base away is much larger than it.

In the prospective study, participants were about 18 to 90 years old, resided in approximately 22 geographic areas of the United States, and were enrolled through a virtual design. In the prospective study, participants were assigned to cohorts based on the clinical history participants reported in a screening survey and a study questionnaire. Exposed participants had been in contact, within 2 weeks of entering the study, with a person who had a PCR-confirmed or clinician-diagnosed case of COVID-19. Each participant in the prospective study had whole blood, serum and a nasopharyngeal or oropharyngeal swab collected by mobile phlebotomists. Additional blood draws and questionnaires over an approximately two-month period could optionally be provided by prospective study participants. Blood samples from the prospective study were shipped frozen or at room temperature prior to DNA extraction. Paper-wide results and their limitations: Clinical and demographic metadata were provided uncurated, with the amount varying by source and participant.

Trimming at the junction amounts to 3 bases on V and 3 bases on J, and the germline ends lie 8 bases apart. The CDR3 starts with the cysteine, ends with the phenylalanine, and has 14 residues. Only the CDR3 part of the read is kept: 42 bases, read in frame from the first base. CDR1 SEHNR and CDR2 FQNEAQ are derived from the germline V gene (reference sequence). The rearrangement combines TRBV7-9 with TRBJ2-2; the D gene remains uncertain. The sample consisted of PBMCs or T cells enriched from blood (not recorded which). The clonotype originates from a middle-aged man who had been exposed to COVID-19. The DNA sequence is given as TGTGCCAGCAGCTTGGCGGTATACACCGGGGAGCTGTTTTTT. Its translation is CASSLAVYTGELFF.